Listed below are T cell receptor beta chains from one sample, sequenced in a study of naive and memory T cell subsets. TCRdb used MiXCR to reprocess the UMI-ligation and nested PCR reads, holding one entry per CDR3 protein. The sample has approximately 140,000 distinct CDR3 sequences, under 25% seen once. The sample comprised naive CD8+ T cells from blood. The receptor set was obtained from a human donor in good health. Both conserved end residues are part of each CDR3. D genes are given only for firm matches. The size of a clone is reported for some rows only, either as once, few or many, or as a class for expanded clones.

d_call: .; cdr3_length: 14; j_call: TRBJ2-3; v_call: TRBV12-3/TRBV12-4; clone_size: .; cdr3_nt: TGTGCCAGCAGCAACCAGCGAAGACCAGATACGCAGTATTTT; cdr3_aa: CASSNQRRPDTQYF
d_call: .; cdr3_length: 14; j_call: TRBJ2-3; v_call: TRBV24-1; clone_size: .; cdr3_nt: TGTGCCACCAGTGATTTTGCCGCCACAGATACGCAGTATTTT; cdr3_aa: CATSDFAATDTQYF
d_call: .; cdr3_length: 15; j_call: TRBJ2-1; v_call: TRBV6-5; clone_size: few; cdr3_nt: TGTGCCAGCAGTTACTTTACTCCCGACTACAATGAGCAGTTCTTC; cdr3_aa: CASSYFTPDYNEQFF
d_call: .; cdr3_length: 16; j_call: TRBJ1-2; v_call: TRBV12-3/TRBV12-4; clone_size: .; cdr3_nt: TGTGCCAGCAGCCTGTCCCGAGGCGGGGATTACTATGGCTACACCTTC; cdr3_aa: CASSLSRGGDYYGYTF
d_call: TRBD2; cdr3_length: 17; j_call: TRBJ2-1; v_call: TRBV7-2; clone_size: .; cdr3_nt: TGTGCCAGCAGCTTAGGCACGACTCGGGAGGGGTACAATGAGCAGTTCTTC; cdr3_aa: CASSLGTTREGYNEQFF
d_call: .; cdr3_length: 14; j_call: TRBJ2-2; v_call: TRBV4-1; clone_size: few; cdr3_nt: TGCGCCAGCAGCCAAGCCCAGGGATCCGGGGAGCTGTTTTTT; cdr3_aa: CASSQAQGSGELFF
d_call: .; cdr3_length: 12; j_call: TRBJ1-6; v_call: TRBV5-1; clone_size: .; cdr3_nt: TGCGCCAGCAGCTCTCCGGGAGCACCCCTCCACTTT; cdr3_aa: CASSSPGAPLHF
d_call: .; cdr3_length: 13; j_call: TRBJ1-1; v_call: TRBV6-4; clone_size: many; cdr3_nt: TGTGCCAGCAGTGAAAAGGGGAACACTGAAGCTTTCTTT; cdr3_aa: CASSEKGNTEAFF
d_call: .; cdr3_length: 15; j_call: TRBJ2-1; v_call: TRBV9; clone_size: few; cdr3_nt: TGTGCCAGCAGCACGCACTTTGGGAGGTATAATGAGCAGTTCTTC; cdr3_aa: CASSTHFGRYNEQFF
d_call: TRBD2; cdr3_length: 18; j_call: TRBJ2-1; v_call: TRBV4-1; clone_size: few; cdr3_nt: TGCGCCAGCAGCCCTGCTGGGACTAGCGGGAGGTACTACAATGAGCAGTTCTTC; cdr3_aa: CASSPAGTSGRYYNEQFF
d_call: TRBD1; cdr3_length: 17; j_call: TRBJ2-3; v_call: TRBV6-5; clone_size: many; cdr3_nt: TGTGCCAGCAGTTACGATTGGTTAACAGGGGGCACAGATACGCAGTATTTT; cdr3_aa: CASSYDWLTGGTDTQYF
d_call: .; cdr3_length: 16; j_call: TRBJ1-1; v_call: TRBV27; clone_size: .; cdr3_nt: TGTGCCAGCAGTTTAGGGGGCTGGGGTTCTTATGCTGAAGCTTTCTTT; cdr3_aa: CASSLGGWGSYAEAFF
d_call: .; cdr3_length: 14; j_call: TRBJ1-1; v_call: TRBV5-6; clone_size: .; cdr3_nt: TGTGCCAGCAATGGCTTACAGGGCGTCGGTGAAGCTTTCTTT; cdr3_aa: CASNGLQGVGEAFF
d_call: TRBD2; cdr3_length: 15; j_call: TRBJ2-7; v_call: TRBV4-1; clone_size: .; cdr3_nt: TGCGCCAGCAGCCAGGTACTAGCGGAATACTACGAGCAGTACTTC; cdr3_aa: CASSQVLAEYYEQYF
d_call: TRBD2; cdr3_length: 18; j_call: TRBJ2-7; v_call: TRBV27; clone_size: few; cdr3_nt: TGTGCCAGCAGTTCCAACCCAATAAGGACTAGCGGGAAGAACGAGCAGTACTTC; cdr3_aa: CASSSNPIRTSGKNEQYF
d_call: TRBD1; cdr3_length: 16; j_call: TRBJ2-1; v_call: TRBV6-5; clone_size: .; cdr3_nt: TGTGCCAGCAGTTACTGGGGACAGGGTTCCTACAATGAGCAGTTCTTC; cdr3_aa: CASSYWGQGSYNEQFF
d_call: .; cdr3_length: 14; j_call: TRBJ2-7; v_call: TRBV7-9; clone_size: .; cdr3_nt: TGTGCCAGCACCGGTCCCGGGACACCGTTCGAGCAGTACTTC; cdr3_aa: CASTGPGTPFEQYF
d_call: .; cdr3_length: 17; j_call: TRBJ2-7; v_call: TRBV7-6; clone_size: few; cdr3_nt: TGTGCCAGCAGCTTAAACGCTTTGACAGTCGCGGCCTACGAGCAGTACTTC; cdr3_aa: CASSLNALTVAAYEQYF
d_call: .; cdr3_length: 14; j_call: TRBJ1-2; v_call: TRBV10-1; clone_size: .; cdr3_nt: TGCGCCAGCAGTGAGTCGAGTGACACCCACAGCTACACCTTC; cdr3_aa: CASSESSDTHSYTF
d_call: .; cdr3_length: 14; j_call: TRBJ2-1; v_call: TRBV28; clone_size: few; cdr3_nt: TGTGCCACCAACCCGGATAGTTCCTACAATGAGCAGTTCTTC; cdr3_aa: CATNPDSSYNEQFF
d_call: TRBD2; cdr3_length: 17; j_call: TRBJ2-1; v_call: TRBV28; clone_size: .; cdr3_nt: TGTGCCAGCGGACCCCCCTTAACTAGCGGGATTTACAATGAGCAGTTCTTC; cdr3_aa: CASGPPLTSGIYNEQFF
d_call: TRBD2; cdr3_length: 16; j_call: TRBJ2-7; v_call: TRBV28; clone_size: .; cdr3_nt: TGTGCCAGCAGTTACTGTTGCGGGAGGGCCTGGTACGAGCAGTACTTC; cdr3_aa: CASSYCCGRAWYEQYF
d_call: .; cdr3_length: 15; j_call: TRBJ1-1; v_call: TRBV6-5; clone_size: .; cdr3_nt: TGTGCCAGCAGAACCCTTACATGGGCGAACACTGAAGCTTTCTTT; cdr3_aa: CASRTLTWANTEAFF
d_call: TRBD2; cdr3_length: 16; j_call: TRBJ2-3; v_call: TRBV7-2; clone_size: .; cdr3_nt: TGTGCCAGCAGCTTAGTAGCGGGAGGTTGGACAGATACGCAGTATTTT; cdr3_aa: CASSLVAGGWTDTQYF
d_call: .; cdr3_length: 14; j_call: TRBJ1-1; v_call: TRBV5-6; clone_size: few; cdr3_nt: TGTGCCAGCAGCCCCATGAGCGGGAACACTGAAGCTTTCTTT; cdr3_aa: CASSPMSGNTEAFF
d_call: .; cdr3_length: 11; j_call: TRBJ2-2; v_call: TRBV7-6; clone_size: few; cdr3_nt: TGTGCCAGCAGTCAGAACAGGGAGCTGTTTTTT; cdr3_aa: CASSQNRELFF
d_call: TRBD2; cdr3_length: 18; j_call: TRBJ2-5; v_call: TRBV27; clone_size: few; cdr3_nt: TGTGCCAGCAGTCTGACTAGCGGGAGGGCAGAATTGCAAGAGACCCAGTACTTC; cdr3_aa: CASSLTSGRAELQETQYF
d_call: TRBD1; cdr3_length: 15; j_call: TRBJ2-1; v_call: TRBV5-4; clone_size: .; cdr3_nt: TGTGCCAGCAGTCTCCGGACAGGGGGCTACAATGAGCAGTTCTTC; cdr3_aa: CASSLRTGGYNEQFF
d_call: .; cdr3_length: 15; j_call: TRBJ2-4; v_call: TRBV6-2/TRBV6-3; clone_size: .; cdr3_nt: TGTGCCAGCATCGATGGGCAGGGAGCCAAAAACATTCAGTACTTC; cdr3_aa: CASIDGQGAKNIQYF
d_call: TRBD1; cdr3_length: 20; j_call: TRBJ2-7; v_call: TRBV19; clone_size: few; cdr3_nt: TGTGCCAGTAGTGCCGACCCCACCTCGGACGAGGGGACAGGGGTTTACGAGCAGTACTTC; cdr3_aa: CASSADPTSDEGTGVYEQYF
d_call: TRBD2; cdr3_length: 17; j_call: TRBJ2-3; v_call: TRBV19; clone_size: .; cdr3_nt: TGTGCCAGTAGCACCGGGACTAGCGGGACATACACAGATACGCAGTATTTT; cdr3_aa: CASSTGTSGTYTDTQYF
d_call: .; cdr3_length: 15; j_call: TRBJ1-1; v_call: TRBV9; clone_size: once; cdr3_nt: TGTGCCAGCAGCGTAGAGGGGGAGGTTCACACTGAAGCTTTCTTT; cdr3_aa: CASSVEGEVHTEAFF
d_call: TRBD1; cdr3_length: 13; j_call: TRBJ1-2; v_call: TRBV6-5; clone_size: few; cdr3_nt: TGTGCCAGCAGTTACTCAGGGGGCCGGGGCTACACCTTC; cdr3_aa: CASSYSGGRGYTF
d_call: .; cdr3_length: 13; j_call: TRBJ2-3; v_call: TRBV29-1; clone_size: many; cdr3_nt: TGCAGCGTTGAGATGATACCGGGAGATACGCAGTATTTT; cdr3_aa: CSVEMIPGDTQYF
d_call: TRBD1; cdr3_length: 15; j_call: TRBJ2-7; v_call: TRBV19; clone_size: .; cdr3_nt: TGTGCCAGTAGTATAGATTTGGGACAGATCTACGAGCAGTACTTC; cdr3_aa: CASSIDLGQIYEQYF
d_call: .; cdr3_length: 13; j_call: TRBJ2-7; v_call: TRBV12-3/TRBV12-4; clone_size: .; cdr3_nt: TGTGCCAGCAGTTTGTGGCGGGACTACGAGCAGTACTTC; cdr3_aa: CASSLWRDYEQYF
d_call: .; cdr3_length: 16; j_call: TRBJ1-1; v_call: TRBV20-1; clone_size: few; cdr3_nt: TGCAGTGCTAGTGACGTCGCGGGGCCCGGGGGCCCCGAAGCTTTCTTT; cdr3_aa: CSASDVAGPGGPEAFF
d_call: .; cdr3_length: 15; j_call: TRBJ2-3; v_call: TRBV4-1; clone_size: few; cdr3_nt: TGCGCCAGCAGCCAGGAGCTAGCGAGTGCAGATACGCAGTATTTT; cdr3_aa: CASSQELASADTQYF
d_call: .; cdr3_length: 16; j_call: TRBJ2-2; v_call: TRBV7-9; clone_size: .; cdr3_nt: TGTGCCAGCAGCTTTGCCCCGGGAGCGAACACCGGGGAGCTGTTTTTT; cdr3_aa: CASSFAPGANTGELFF
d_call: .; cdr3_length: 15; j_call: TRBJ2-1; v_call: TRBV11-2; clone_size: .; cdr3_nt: TGTGCCACCAGTAGGGAGGAGGGGGCCTACAATGAGCAGTTCTTC; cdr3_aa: CATSREEGAYNEQFF
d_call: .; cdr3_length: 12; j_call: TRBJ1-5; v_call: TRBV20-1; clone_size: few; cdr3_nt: TGCAGCACAAACGCGGTGACAGGATCACAGCATTTT; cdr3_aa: CSTNAVTGSQHF
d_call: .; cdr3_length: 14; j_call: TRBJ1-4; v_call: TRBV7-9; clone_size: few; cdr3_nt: TGTGCCAGCAGACCAGTAGGAGGCCCTGAAAAACTGTTTTTT; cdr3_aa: CASRPVGGPEKLFF
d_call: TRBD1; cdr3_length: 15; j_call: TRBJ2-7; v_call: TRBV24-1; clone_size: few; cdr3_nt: TGTGCCACCAGTGATACCGGAACAGGGGGTTACGAGCAGTACTTC; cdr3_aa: CATSDTGTGGYEQYF
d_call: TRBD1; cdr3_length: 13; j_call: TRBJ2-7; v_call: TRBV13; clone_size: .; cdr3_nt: TGTGCCAGCAGCTTGAGACAGGGGTACGAGCAGTACTTC; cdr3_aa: CASSLRQGYEQYF
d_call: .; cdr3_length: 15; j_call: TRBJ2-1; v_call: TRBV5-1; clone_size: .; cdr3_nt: TGCGCCAGCAGCTTGACATGGTCGTTGAACGATGAGCAGTTCTTC; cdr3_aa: CASSLTWSLNDEQFF
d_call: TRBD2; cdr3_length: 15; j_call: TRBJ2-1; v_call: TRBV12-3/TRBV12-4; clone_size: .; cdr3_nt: TGTGCCAGCAGTTTATGGCGGGAGGGCTACAATGAGCAGTTCTTC; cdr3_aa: CASSLWREGYNEQFF
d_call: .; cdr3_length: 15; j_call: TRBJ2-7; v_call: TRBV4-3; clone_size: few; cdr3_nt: TGCGCCAGCAGCCAAGAAGGCGAGGCCATCTACGAGCAGTACTTC; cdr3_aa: CASSQEGEAIYEQYF
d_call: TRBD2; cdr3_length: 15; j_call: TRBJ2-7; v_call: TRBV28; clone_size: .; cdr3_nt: TGTGCCAGCAGTTTATCGCGGGAGTCCTCCTACGAGCAGTACTTC; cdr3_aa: CASSLSRESSYEQYF
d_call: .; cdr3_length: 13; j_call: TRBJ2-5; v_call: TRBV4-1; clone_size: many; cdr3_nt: TGCGCCAGCAGCCAAGATTCGGAAGAGACCCAGTACTTC; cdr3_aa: CASSQDSEETQYF
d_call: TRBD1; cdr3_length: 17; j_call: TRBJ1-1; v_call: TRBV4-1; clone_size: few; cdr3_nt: TGCGCCAGCAGCCAAGATAGGTTGAGGGGGCGGTCCGAGGAAGCTTTCTTT; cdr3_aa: CASSQDRLRGRSEEAFF
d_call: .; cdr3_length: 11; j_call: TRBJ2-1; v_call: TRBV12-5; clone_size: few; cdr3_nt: .; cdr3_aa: CASVARGALFF
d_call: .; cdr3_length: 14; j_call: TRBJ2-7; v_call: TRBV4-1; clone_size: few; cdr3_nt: TGCGCCAGCAGGCAATTCCAGGGGATAAACGAGCAGTACTTC; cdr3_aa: CASRQFQGINEQYF
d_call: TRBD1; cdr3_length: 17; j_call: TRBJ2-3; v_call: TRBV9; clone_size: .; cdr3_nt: TGTGCCAGCAGCCCTTTACCGGGACAGTATAGCACAGATACGCAGTATTTT; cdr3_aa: CASSPLPGQYSTDTQYF
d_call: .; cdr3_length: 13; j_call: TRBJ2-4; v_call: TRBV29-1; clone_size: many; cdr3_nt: TGCAGCGCCCTGGCCGTGGCCAAAAACATTCAGTACTTC; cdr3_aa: CSALAVAKNIQYF